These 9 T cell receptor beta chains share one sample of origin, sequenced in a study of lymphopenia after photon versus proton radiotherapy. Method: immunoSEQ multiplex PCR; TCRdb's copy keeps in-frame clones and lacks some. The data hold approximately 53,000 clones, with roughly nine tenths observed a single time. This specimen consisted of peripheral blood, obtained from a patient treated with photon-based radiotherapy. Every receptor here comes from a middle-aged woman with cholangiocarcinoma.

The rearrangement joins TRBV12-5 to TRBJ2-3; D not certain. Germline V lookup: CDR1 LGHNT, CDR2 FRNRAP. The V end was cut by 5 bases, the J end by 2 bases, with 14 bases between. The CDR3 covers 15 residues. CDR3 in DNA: TGTGCTAGTGGTCAGGACCGAGCCACCACAGATACGCAGTATTTT. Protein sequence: CASGQDRATTDTQYF. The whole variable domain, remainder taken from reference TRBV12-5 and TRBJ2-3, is DARVTQTPRHKVTEMGQEVTMRCQPILGHNTVFWYRQTMMQGLELLAYFRNRAPLDDSGMPKDRFSAEMPDATLATLKIQPSEPRDSAVYFCASGQDRATTDTQYFGPGTRLTVL.

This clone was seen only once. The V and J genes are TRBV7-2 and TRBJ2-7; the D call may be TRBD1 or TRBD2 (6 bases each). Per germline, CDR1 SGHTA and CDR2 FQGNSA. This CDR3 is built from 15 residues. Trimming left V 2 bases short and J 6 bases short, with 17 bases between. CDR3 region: CASSLSGASGGEQYF. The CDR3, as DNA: TGTGCCAGCAGCTTATCGGGGGCTAGTGGCGGCGAGCAGTACTTC.

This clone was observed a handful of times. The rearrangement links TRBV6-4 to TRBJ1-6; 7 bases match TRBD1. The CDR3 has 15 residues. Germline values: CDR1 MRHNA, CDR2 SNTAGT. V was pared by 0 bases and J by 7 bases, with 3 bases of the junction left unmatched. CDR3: CASSDSGTANSPLHF. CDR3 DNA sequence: TGTGCCAGCAGTGACTCCGGGACAGCAAATTCACCCCTCCACTTT.

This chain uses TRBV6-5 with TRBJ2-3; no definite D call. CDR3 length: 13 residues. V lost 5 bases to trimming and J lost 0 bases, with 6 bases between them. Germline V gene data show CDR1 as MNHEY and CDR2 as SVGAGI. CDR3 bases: TGTGCCAGCAGTAGAACTAGCACAGATACGCAGTATTTT. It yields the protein CASSRTSTDTQYF.

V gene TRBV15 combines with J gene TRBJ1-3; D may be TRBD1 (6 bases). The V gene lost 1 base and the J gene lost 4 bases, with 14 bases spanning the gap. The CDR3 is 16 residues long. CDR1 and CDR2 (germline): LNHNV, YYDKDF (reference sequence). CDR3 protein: CATSRAGGEGGNTIYF. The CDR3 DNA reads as TGTGCCACCAGCAGAGCCGGGGGCGAGGGAGGAAACACCATATATTTT.

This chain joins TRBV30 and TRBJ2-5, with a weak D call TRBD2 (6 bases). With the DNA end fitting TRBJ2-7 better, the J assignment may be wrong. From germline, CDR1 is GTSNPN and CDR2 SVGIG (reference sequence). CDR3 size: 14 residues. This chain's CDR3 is CAWSEDWTTYEQYF. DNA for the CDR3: TGTGCCTGGAGCGAGGACTGGACTACCTACGAGCAGTACTTC.

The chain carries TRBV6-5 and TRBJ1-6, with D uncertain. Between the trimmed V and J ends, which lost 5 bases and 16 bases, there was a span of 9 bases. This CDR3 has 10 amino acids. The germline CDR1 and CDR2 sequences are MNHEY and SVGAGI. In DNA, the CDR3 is TGTGCCAGCAGTGGCCCGGAACTCCACTTT. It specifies CASSGPELHF.

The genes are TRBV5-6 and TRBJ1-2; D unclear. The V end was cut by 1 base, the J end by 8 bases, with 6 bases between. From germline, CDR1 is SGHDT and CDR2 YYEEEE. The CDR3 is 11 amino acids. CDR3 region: CASSLREGYTF. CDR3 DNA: TGTGCCAGCAGCTTGCGCGAGGGCTACACCTTC.

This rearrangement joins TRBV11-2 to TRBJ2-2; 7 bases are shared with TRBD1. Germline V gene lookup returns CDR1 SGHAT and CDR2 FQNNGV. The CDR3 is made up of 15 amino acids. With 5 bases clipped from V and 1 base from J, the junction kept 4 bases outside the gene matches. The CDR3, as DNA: TGTGCCAGCAGCCCTAACAGGGGGAACACCGGGGAGCTGTTTTTT. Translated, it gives CASSPNRGNTGELFF.